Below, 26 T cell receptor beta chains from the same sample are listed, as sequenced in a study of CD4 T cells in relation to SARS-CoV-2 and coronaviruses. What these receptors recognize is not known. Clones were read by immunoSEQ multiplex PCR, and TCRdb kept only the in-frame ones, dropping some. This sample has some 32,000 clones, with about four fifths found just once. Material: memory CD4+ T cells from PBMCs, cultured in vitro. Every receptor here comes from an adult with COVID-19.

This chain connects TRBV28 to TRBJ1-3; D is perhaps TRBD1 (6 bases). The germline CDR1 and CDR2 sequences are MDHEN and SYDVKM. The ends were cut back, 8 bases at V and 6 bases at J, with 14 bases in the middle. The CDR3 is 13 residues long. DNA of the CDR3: TGTGCCAGCCTTCGACTGGGGGCAAACACCATATATTTT. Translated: CASLRLGANTIYF. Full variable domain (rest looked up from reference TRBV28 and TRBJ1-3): DVKVTQSSRYLVKRTGEKVFLECVQDMDHENMFWYRQDPGLGLRLIYFSYDVKMKEKGDIPEGYSVSREKKERFSLILESASTNQTSMYLCASLRLGANTIYFGEGSWLTVV.

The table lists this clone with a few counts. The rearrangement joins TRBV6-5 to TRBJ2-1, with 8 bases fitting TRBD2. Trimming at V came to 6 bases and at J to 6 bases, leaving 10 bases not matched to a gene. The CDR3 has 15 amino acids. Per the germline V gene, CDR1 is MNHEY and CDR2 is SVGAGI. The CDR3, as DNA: TGTGCCAGCAGCTACCGCGGCGGGAGGTTCAATGAGCAGTTCTTC. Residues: CASSYRGGRFNEQFF.

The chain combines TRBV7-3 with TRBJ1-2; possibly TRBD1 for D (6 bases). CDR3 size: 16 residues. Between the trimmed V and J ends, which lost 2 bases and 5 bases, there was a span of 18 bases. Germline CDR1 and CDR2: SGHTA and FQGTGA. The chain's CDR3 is CASSLSPGGFPYGYTF. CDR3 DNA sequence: TGTGCCAGCAGCTTATCCCCCGGGGGCTTCCCTTATGGCTACACCTTC.

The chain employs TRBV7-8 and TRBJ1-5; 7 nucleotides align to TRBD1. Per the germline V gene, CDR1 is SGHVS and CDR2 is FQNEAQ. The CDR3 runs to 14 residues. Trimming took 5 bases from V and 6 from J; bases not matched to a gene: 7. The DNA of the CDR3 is TGTGCCAGCAGCCTGAACAGGGGAGGTCAGCCCCAGCATTTT. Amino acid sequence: CASSLNRGGQPQHF.

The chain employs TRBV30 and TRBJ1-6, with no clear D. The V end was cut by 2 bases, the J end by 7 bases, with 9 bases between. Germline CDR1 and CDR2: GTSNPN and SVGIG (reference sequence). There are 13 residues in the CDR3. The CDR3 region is CAWSPFANSPLHF. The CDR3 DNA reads TGTGCCTGGAGTCCCTTCGCGAATTCACCCCTCCACTTT.

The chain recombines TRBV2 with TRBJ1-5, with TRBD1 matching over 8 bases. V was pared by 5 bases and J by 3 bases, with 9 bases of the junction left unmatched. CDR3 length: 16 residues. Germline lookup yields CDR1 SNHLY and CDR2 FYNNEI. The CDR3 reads CASSLRTGKDNQPQHF. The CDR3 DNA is TGTGCCAGCAGTCTCCGGACAGGGAAGGACAATCAGCCCCAGCATTTT.

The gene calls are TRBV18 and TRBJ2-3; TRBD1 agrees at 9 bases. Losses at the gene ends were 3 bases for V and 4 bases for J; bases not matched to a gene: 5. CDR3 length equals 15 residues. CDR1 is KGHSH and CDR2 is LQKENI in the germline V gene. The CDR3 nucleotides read TGTGCCAGCTCACCCAGGACAGGGGATGCAGATACGCAGTATTTT. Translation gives CASSPRTGDADTQYF.

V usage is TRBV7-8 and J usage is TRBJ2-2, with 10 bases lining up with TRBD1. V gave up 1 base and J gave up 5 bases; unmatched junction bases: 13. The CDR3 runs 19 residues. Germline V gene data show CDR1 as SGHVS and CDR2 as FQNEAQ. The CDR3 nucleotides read TGTGCCAGCAGCTTAGGGAGCCAAAGAGACAGGGGGCGAACCGGGGAGCTGTTTTTT. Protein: CASSLGSQRDRGRTGELFF.

The CDR3 region has the DNA TGTGCCAGCAGCCCACCCCTAGGCTCCTACAATGAGCAGTTCTTC. Protein: CASSPPLGSYNEQFF. The J gene is TRBJ2-1, the V gene TRBV28; D gene uncertain. The length of the CDR3 is 15 residues. Looked up from germline, CDR1 is MDHEN and CDR2 is SYDVKM. V shed 6 bases and J shed 0 bases, with 12 bases lying between them.

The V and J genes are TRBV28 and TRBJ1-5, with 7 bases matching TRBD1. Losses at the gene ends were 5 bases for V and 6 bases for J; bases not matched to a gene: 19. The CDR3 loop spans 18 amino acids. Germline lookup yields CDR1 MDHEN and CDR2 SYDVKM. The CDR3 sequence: CASSDWTGLGGGGQPQHF. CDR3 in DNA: TGTGCCAGCAGTGACTGGACAGGACTGGGGGGGGGCGGTCAGCCCCAGCATTTT.

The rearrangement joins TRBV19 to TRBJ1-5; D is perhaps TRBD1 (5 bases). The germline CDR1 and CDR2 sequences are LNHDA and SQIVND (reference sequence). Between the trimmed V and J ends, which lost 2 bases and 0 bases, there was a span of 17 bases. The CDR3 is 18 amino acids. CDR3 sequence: CASSIIFLRGYSNQPQHF. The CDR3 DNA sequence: TGTGCCAGTAGTATAATTTTTTTAAGGGGATATAGCAATCAGCCCCAGCATTTT. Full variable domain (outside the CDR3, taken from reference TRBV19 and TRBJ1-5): DGGITQSPKYLFRKEGQNVTLSCEQNLNHDAMYWYRQDPGQGLRLIYYSQIVNDFQKGDIAEGYSVSREKKESFPLTVTSAQKNPTAFYLCASSIIFLRGYSNQPQHFGDGTRLSIL.

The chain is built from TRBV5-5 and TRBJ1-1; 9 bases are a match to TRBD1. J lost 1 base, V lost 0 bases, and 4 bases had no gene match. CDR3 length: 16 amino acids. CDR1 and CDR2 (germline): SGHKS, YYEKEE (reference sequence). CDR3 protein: CASSLGPGQGNTEAFF. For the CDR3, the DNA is TGTGCCAGCAGCTTGGGCCCGGGACAGGGGAACACTGAAGCTTTCTTT.

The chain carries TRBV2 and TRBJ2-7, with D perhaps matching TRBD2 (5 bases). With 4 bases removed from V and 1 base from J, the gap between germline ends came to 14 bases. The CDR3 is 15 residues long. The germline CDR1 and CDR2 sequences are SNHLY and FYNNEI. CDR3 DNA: TGTGCCAGCAGTGCGCGACCGAGCGGTTCCTACGAGCAGTACTTC. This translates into CASSARPSGSYEQYF.

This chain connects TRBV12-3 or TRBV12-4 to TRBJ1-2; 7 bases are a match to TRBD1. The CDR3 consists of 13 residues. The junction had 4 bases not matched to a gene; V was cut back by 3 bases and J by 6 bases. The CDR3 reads CASSLGGGDGYTF. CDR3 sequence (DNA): TGTGCCAGCAGTTTGGGAGGGGGCGATGGCTACACCTTC.

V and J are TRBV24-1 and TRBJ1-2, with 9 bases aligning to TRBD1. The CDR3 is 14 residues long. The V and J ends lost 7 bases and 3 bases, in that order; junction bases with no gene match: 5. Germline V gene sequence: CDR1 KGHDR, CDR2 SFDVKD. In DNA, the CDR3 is TGTGCCACCAGGGCGGACAGGGGAGACTATGGCTACACCTTC. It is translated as CATRADRGDYGYTF.

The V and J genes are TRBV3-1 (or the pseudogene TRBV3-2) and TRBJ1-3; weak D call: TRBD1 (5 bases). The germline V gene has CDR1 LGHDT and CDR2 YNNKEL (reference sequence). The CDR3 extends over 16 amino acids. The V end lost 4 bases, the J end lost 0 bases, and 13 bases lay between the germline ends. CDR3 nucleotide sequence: TGTGCCAGCAGCCCCCAGGGTACGGGCTCTGGAAACACCATATATTTT. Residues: CASSPQGTGSGNTIYF.

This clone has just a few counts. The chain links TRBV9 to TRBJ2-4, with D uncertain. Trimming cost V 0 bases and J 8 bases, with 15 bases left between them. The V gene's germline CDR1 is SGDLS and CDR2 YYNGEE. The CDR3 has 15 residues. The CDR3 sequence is CASSVETASRDIQYF. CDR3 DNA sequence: TGTGCCAGCAGCGTAGAAACAGCCTCCCGTGACATTCAGTACTTC. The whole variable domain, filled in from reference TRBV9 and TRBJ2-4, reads DSGVTQTPKHLITATGQRVTLRCSPRSGDLSVYWYQQSLDQGLQFLIQYYNGEERAKGNILERFSAQQFPDLHSELNLSSLELGDSALYFCASSVETASRDIQYFGAGTRLSVL.

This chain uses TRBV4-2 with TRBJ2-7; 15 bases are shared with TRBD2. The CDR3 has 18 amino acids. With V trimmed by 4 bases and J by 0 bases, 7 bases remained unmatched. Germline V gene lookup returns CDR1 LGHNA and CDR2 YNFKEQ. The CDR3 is CASSPGTSGRLLSYEQYF. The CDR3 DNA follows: TGTGCCAGCAGCCCCGGGACTAGCGGGAGGCTCCTCTCCTACGAGCAGTACTTC.

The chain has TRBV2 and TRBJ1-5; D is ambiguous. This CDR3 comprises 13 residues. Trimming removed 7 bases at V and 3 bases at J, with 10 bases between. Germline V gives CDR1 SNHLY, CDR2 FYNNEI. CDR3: CASKSELNQPQHF. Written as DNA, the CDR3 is TGTGCCAGCAAATCCGAGCTCAATCAGCCCCAGCATTTT.

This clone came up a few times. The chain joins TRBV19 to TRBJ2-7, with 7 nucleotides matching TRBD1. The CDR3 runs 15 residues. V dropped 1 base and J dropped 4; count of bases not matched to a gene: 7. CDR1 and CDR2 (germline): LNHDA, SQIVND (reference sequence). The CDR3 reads CASSIAAGGPYEQYF. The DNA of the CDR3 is TGTGCCAGTAGTATAGCGGCAGGGGGTCCTTACGAGCAGTACTTC. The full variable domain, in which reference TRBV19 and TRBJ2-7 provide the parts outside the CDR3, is DGGITQSPKYLFRKEGQNVTLSCEQNLNHDAMYWYRQDPGQGLRLIYYSQIVNDFQKGDIAEGYSVSREKKESFPLTVTSAQKNPTAFYLCASSIAAGGPYEQYFGPGTRLTVT.

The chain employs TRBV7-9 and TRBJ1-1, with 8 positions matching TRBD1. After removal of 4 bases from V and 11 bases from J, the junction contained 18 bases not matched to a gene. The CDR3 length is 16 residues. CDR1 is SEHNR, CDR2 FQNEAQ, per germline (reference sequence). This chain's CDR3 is CASSSLLRGLSRGAFF. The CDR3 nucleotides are TGTGCCAGCAGCTCCCTTCTCAGGGGGCTCTCGAGGGGGGCTTTCTTT.

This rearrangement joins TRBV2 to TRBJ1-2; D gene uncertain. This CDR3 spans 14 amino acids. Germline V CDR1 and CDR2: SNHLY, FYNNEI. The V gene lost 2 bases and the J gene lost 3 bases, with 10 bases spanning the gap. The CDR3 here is CASSESSTHYGYTF. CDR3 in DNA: TGTGCCAGCAGTGAATCTTCTACCCACTATGGCTACACCTTC.

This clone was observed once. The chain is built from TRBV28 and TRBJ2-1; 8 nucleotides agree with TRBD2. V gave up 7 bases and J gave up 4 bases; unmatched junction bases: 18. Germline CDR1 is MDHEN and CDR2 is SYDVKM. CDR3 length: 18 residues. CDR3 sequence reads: CASNPNFQRETLYNEQFF. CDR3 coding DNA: TGTGCCAGCAATCCGAACTTTCAGCGGGAGACTCTATACAATGAGCAGTTCTTC. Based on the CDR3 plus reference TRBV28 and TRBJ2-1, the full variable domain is DVKVTQSSRYLVKRTGEKVFLECVQDMDHENMFWYRQDPGLGLRLIYFSYDVKMKEKGDIPEGYSVSREKKERFSLILESASTNQTSMYLCASNPNFQRETLYNEQFFGPGTRLTVL.

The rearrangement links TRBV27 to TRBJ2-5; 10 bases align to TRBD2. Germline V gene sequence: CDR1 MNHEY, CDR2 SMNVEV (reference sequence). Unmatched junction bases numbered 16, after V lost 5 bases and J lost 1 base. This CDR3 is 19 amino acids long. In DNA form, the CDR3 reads TGTGCCAGCAGTCCATTCCCGGTTTCTAGCGGGAGAACCCAAGAGACCCAGTACTTC. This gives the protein CASSPFPVSSGRTQETQYF.

The CDR3 loop reads CASKPLTRGNQPQHF. CDR3 nucleotides: TGTGCCAGCAAACCCCTAACGAGGGGGAATCAGCCCCAGCATTTT. The chain combines TRBV27 with TRBJ1-5, with a possible D match to TRBD1 (6 bases). V was cut by 7 bases and J by 4 bases, with 17 bases left in between. Germline values: CDR1 MNHEY, CDR2 SMNVEV (reference sequence). The CDR3 extends over 15 amino acids.

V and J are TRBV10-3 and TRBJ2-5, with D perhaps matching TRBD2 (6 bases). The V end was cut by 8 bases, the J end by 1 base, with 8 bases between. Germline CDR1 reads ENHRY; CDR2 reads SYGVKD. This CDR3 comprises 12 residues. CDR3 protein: CAIGDFQETQYF. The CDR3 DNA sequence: TGTGCCATCGGGGACTTCCAAGAGACCCAGTACTTC.